These 23 T cell receptor beta chains were sequenced from one sample in a study of T cells after posttransplantation cyclophosphamide. The method was immunoSEQ multiplex PCR; TCRdb's version includes in-frame clones alone and lacks a portion of them. The data show 25,000 to 30,000 clones, with none appearing a single time. The specimen sequenced was PBMCs. These TCRs come from an older woman in good health, CMV-negative, and a related stem cell transplant donor.

This rearrangement joins TRBV6-5 to TRBJ1-2; D is uncertain. Germline lookup yields CDR1 MNHEY and CDR2 SVGAGI. V dropped 0 bases and J dropped 1 base, with 9 bases sitting between them. The CDR3 has 15 residues. CDR3 DNA sequence: TGTGCCAGCAGTTACTCGGGCCAGAATAACTATGGCTACACCTTC. Amino acids: CASSYSGQNNYGYTF.

There are many counts of this clone. V usage is TRBV11-2 and J usage is TRBJ1-1; D is perhaps TRBD1 (6 bases). This CDR3 contains 15 residues. Trimming left V 3 bases short and J 0 bases short, with 11 bases between. Germline V gene sequence: CDR1 SGHAT, CDR2 FQNNGV. CDR3 in DNA: TGTGCCAGCAGCTTCCGGACAGCTTTGAACACTGAAGCTTTCTTT. Translated: CASSFRTALNTEAFF.

This clone was seen many times. V gene TRBV5-4 combines with J gene TRBJ2-1; TRBD1 matches at 8 bases. Germline lookup yields CDR1 SGHNT and CDR2 YYREEE (reference sequence). Germline trimming cut 4 bases from V and 2 bases from J; bases unmatched to any gene: 5. The CDR3 loop spans 15 amino acids. CDR3 nucleotides: TGTGCCAGCAGCCGAGACAGGGGTCCCTACAATGAGCAGTTCTTC. Protein: CASSRDRGPYNEQFF.

This chain connects TRBV2 to TRBJ2-5; 7 bases are shared with TRBD1. CDR1 and CDR2 (germline): SNHLY, FYNNEI. The CDR3 consists of 17 residues. With 6 bases clipped from V and 1 base from J, the junction kept 14 bases outside the gene matches. CDR3 loop: CASRPVKGQEPQETQYF. DNA for the CDR3: TGTGCCAGCAGGCCCGTCAAAGGACAGGAACCCCAAGAGACCCAGTACTTC.

The chain has TRBV9 and TRBJ2-7; 13 bases align to TRBD2. Germline assignment: CDR1 SGDLS and CDR2 YYNGEE. This CDR3 has 14 amino acids. V dropped 3 bases and J dropped 7; count of bases not matched to a gene: 4. The CDR3 nucleotides are TGTGCCAGCAGCGGGACTAGCGGGAGTGTAGAGCAGTACTTC. It is translated as CASSGTSGSVEQYF.

This clone has ten or more counts. The rearrangement links TRBV12-3 or TRBV12-4 to TRBJ1-1; TRBD1 aligns across 9 bases. Trimming at V came to 6 bases and at J to 5 bases, leaving 7 bases not matched to a gene. The CDR3 consists of 14 residues. CDR3 residues: CASRGRQGGTEAFF. DNA of the CDR3: TGTGCCAGCAGGGGACGACAGGGGGGAACTGAAGCTTTCTTT.

A few counts support this clone. The CDR3 DNA sequence: TGTGCCAGCAGCTTAAGGGGTACAGGGGGGAGCAATCAGCCCCAGCATTTT. It translates to CASSLRGTGGSNQPQHF. The rearrangement uses TRBV7-2 and TRBJ1-5; TRBD1 aligns across 8 bases. Germline loops: CDR1 SGHTA, CDR2 FQGNSA. The CDR3 has 17 residues. V shed 2 bases and J 1 base; nucleotides not matched to a gene: 7.

This clone was detected ten times or more. J is TRBJ2-1 and V is TRBV2, with 7 bases lining up with TRBD1. The ends lost 1 base at V and 6 bases at J; junction bases unmatched: 9. Germline values: CDR1 SNHLY, CDR2 FYNNEI. There are 16 residues in the CDR3. The CDR3 region has the DNA TGTGCCAGCAGTGAAGGACCACAGGGGCAGCGCAATGAGCAGTTCTTC. Amino acids: CASSEGPQGQRNEQFF.

This clone was recorded at least ten times. The rearrangement joins TRBV7-8 to TRBJ2-7, with D unclear. V lost 1 base and J 2 bases, leaving 12 bases between the germline ends. The CDR3 sequence is 15 residues long. Per the germline V gene, CDR1 is SGHVS and CDR2 is FQNEAQ. The CDR3 protein is CASSLGRRSTYEQYF. Written as DNA, the CDR3 is TGTGCCAGCAGCTTAGGTAGAAGATCTACCTACGAGCAGTACTTC.

In its sample, this clone was seen many times. The chain couples TRBV30 to TRBJ1-1; D perhaps matches TRBD1 (6 bases). The germline V and J ends were trimmed by 4 bases and 13 bases, with 22 bases remaining between them. This CDR3 comprises 13 residues. Germline V gene lookup returns CDR1 GTSNPN and CDR2 SVGIG (reference sequence). The CDR3 spells CAWTRTEGGKGFF. Here the CDR3 DNA reads TGTGCCTGGACTCGGACAGAGGGAGGCAAAGGTTTCTTT.

Only a few counts were recorded for this clone. The chain uses TRBV5-1 and TRBJ2-3; no definite D call. The CDR3 loop spans 20 amino acids. V lost 4 bases and J 0 bases, leaving 27 bases between the germline ends. Germline-derived CDR1 and CDR2 are SGHRS and YFSETQ. The CDR3 region is CASSEEPYKGPFGSTDTQYF. DNA of the CDR3: TGCGCCAGCAGCGAGGAACCGTACAAGGGCCCCTTCGGCAGCACAGATACGCAGTATTTT. Filled out from reference TRBV5-1 and TRBJ2-3, the complete variable domain reads KAGVTQTPRYLIKTRGQQVTLSCSPISGHRSVSWYQQTPGQGLQFLFEYFSETQRNKGNFPGRFSGRQFSNSRSEMNVSTLELGDSALYLCASSEEPYKGPFGSTDTQYFGPGTRLTVL.

In this sample, this clone turned up many times. This chain joins TRBV19 and TRBJ1-4; tentative D call: TRBD1 (6 bases). The CDR3 has 14 amino acids. CDR1 is LNHDA and CDR2 is SQIVND in the germline V gene (reference sequence). Trimming took 8 bases from V and 7 from J, leaving 17 bases between them. CDR3 DNA: TGTGCCAGTTTTACCCCGGGGGGGCGTGAAAAACTGTTTTTT. Translation gives CASFTPGGREKLFF.

This clone was recorded many times. The genes are TRBV5-1 and TRBJ2-7, with a possible D match to TRBD1 (6 bases). The CDR3 spans 14 residues. The germline V gene encodes CDR1 SGHRS and CDR2 YFSETQ. Deletions cut 4 bases from V and 3 bases from J, with 14 bases between. CDR3 in amino acids: CASSPRGVVYEQYF. As DNA, the CDR3 is TGCGCCAGCAGCCCCAGGGGTGTCGTCTACGAGCAGTACTTC.

This clone has only a few counts. This chain connects TRBV6-5 to TRBJ2-1; a weak D match, TRBD1 (6 bases). V lost 2 bases and J lost 3, with 11 bases in between. Germline V gene data show CDR1 as MNHEY and CDR2 as SVGAGI. The CDR3 runs 15 residues. The CDR3 nucleotides read TGTGCCAGCAGTTACGACAGGTTGGGCTACAATGAGCAGTTCTTC. Translated, it gives CASSYDRLGYNEQFF.

This clone was counted ten times or more. The J gene is TRBJ2-7, the V gene TRBV4-3, with D unclear. The CDR3 extends over 15 amino acids. V gave up 0 bases and J gave up 0 bases, with 9 bases separating them. Germline V gene sequence: CDR1 LGHNA, CDR2 YSLEER. This CDR3 is CASSQDRYSSYEQYF. The CDR3 bases are TGCGCCAGCAGCCAAGATAGGTACAGCTCCTACGAGCAGTACTTC.

This clone occurred many times. The chain employs TRBV19 and TRBJ1-5, with D maybe TRBD1 (6 bases). There are 12 residues in the CDR3. V was shortened by 10 bases and J by 6 bases, with 13 bases between the two germline ends. Germline CDR1 is LNHDA and CDR2 is SQIVND (reference sequence). CDR3 nucleotide sequence: TGTGCCACCTCACAGGGAATTCAGCCCCAGCATTTT. This encodes CATSQGIQPQHF.

This clone was observed a handful of times. J is TRBJ1-4 and V is TRBV12-3 or TRBV12-4, with D possibly being TRBD1 (6 bases). V lost 5 bases and J 3 bases, leaving 13 bases between the germline ends. The CDR3 covers 15 residues. The CDR3 spells CASSTTGFANEKLFF. The CDR3 bases are TGTGCCAGCAGTACCACAGGGTTTGCTAATGAAAAACTGTTTTTT.

This clone has a count of ten or more. The V call is TRBV5-1, the J call TRBJ2-2; 7 positions agree with TRBD2. The CDR3 has 16 residues. J gave up 0 bases and V 4 bases, and 6 bases lay outside the gene matches. From germline, CDR1 is SGHRS and CDR2 YFSETQ. CDR3 residues: CASSRAGTTNTGELFF. CDR3 coding DNA: TGCGCCAGCAGCCGTGCGGGGACTACGAACACCGGGGAGCTGTTTTTT.

This clone was seen repeatedly, ten times or more. The V gene is TRBV19, the J gene TRBJ1-5; 7 bases match TRBD1. Per the germline V gene, CDR1 is LNHDA and CDR2 is SQIVND (reference sequence). The CDR3 length is 15 residues. Unmatched junction bases numbered 14, after V lost 6 bases and J lost 9 bases. The CDR3 loop is CASRMAGTAALPQHF. CDR3 in DNA: TGTGCCAGTAGGATGGCGGGGACAGCGGCTTTGCCCCAGCATTTT. The full variable domain, rest sourced from reference TRBV19 and TRBJ1-5, is DGGITQSPKYLFRKEGQNVTLSCEQNLNHDAMYWYRQDPGQGLRLIYYSQIVNDFQKGDIAEGYSVSREKKESFPLTVTSAQKNPTAFYLCASRMAGTAALPQHFGDGTRLSIL.

This clone was recorded at least ten times. The J gene is TRBJ1-1, the V gene TRBV18, with a tentative D call TRBD1 (6 bases). Between the trimmed V and J ends, which lost 0 bases and 4 bases, there was a span of 12 bases. Per the germline V gene, CDR1 is KGHSH and CDR2 is LQKENI. CDR3 length equals 15 residues. The CDR3 DNA reads as TGTGCCAGCTCACCACCGGGGGGGGCGATCACTGAAGCTTTCTTT. This gives the protein CASSPPGGAITEAFF.

This clone was seen ten or more times. The chain recombines TRBV6-2 or TRBV6-3 with TRBJ2-7, with 12 bases matching TRBD2. This CDR3 has 14 residues. CDR1 and CDR2 from the germline V gene are MNHEY and SVGEGT. V lost 7 bases and J lost 7; bases outside the gene matches: 8. The CDR3 sequence: CASIGLAGMWEQYF. CDR3 in DNA: TGTGCCAGCATCGGACTAGCGGGAATGTGGGAGCAGTACTTC.

This chain uses TRBV30 with TRBJ1-6; D is possibly TRBD1 (5 bases). Germline V gives CDR1 GTSNPN, CDR2 SVGIG (reference sequence). This CDR3 has 14 amino acids. V was pared by 0 bases and J by 8 bases, with 11 bases between. DNA of the CDR3: TGTGCCTGGAGTGTACGGGGGAATCATTCACCCCTCCACTTT. This sequence encodes CAWSVRGNHSPLHF. Drawing the rest from reference TRBV30 and TRBJ1-6, the complete variable domain is SQTIHQWPATLVQPVGSPLSLECTVEGTSNPNLYWYRQAAGRGLQLLFYSVGIGQISSEVPQNLSASRPQDRQFILSSKKLLLSDSGFYLCAWSVRGNHSPLHFGNGTRLTVT.

The chain employs TRBV6-6 and TRBJ2-3; TRBD2 aligns across 8 bases. Germline V lookup: CDR1 MNHNY, CDR2 SVGAGI (reference sequence). This CDR3 contains 16 residues. Trimming took 0 bases from V and 4 from J; bases not matched to a gene: 6. CDR3 residues: CASSYSGRGGPDTQYF. The CDR3 DNA follows: TGTGCCAGCAGTTACTCGGGCCGGGGGGGCCCAGATACGCAGTATTTT.